The entry that follows covers one TCR beta chain sequence. What it binds is not known. This specimen comes from a study of beta chain features in type 1 diabetes. V lost 4 bases, J lost 0 bases, and 11 bases stayed unmatched. The germline V gene has CDR1 SQVTM and CDR2 ANQGSEA. This CDR3 has 16 residues. Isolated RNA was reverse transcribed in full, so expressed TCRB transcripts were sequenced. Profiled with immunoSEQ multiplex PCR; TCRdb holds only in-frame clones, not every one. The sample shows more than 250,000 clones, around 25% of them seen only once. Study findings and constraints: Type 1 diabetes patients had fewer VDJ junction insertions and more deletions. Researchers report that Type 1 diabetes patients had moderately but significantly shorter TCRB CDR3s across all four CD4+ subsets.

The sequence derives from a woman aged 25 to 45 with type 1 diabetes. J is TRBJ2-5 and V is TRBV29-1; TRBD2 matches at 7 bases. Specimen: naive CD4+ T cells from blood. The CDR3 here is CSVVEEAGAYQETQYF. In nucleotides, the CDR3 is TGCAGCGTTGTAGAAGAGGCGGGAGCCTACCAAGAGACCCAGTACTTC. Drawing the rest from reference TRBV29-1 and TRBJ2-5, the complete variable domain is SAVISQKPSRDICQRGTSLTIQCQVDSQVTMMFWYRQQPGQSLTLIATANQGSEATYESGFVIDKFPISRPNLTFSTLTVSNMSPEDSSIYLCSVVEEAGAYQETQYFGPGTRLLVL.